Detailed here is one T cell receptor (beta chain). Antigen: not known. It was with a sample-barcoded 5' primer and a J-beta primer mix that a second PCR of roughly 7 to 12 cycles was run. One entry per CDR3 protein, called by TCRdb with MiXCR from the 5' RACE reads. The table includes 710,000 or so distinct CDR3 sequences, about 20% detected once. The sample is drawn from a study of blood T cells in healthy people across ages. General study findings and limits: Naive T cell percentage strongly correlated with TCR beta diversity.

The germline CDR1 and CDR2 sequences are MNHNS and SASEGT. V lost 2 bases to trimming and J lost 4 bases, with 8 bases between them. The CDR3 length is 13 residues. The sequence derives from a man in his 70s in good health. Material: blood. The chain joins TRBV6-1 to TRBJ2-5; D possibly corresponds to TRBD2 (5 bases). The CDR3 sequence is CASSEIGGETQYF. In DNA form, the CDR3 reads TGTGCCAGCAGTGAAATCGGAGGAGAGACCCAGTACTTC.